This T cell receptor beta chain is drawn from a study of T cells in Graves' hyperthyroidism and ophthalmopathy. This clonotype was picked up one time. Its antigen is as yet unknown. Graves' hyperthyroidism is called stable when ophthalmopathy does not progress within 18 months. Each diagnosis was grounded in clinical symptoms, serum thyroxine and TRAb, thyroid ultrasound, and orbital computed tomography. Germline CDR1 is SGHDT and CDR2 is YYEEEE. The length of the CDR3 is 16 residues. The J segment lost 2 bases and the V segment lost 4 bases, leaving 6 bases of the junction unmatched. Overall study results and limits: The model predicted ophthalmopathy a median approximately 6.3 months before onset. Most thyroid clonotypes with frequency above 0.001 were detected in blood.

Amplified TCR beta CDR3 regions derived from RNA transcripts. During a first-round RT-PCR of the TCR CDR3, the HTBI primer set was used. TCRdb processed the multiplex PCR reads anew with MiXCR; each CDR3 protein has one entry. The repertoire consists of under 650,000 distinct CDR3 sequences, with around 15% occurring once and the leading ten covering around 4%. Source material: blood. This sequence joins TRBV5-6 and TRBJ2-7, with 13 bases fitting TRBD2. The sequence was collected from a woman in her twenties or thirties with Graves' hyperthyroidism. The CDR3 here is CASSPLTSGGTYEQYF. The DNA of the CDR3 is TGTGCCAGCAGCCCCCTGACTAGCGGGGGGACCTACGAGCAGTACTTC.